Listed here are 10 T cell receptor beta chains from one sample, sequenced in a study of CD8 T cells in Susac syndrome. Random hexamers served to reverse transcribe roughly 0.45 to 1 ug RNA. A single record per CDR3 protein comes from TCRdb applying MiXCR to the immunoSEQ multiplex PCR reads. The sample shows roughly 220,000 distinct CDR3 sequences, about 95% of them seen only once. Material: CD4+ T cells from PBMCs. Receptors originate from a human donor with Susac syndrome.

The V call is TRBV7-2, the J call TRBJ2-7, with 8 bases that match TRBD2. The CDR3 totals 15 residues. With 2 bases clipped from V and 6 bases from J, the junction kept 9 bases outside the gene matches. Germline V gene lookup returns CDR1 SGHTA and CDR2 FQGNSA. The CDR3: CASSLNPGGPGEQYF. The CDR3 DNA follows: TGTGCCAGCAGCTTAAACCCGGGGGGGCCCGGCGAGCAGTACTTC.

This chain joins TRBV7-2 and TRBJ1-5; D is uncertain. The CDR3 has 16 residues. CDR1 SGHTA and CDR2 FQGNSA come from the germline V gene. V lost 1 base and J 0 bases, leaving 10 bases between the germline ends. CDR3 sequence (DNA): TGTGCCAGCAGCTTAGTCGTTTTGGGTAGCAATCAGCCCCAGCATTTT. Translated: CASSLVVLGSNQPQHF.

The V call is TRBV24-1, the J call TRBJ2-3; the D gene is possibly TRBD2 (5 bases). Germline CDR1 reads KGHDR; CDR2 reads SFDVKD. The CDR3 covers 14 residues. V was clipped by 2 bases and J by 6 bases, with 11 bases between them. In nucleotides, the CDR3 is TGTGCCACCAGTGATTCCGGGGTCTGGGATACGCAGTATTTT. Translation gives CATSDSGVWDTQYF.

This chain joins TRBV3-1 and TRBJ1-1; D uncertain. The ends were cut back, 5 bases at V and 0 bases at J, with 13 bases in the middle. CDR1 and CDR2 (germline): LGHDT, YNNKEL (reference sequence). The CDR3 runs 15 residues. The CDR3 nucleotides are TGTGCCAGCAGCGCCCGGACGCTAATGAACACTGAAGCTTTCTTT. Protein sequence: CASSARTLMNTEAFF.

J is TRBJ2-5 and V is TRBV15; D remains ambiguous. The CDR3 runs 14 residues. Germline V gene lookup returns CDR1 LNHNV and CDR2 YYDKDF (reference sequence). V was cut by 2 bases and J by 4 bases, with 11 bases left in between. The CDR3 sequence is CATSRSITGETQYF. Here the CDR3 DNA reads TGTGCCACCAGCAGAAGTATTACGGGAGAGACCCAGTACTTC. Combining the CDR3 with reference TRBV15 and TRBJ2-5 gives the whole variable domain DAMVIQNPRYQVTQFGKPVTLSCSQTLNHNVMYWYQQKSSQAPKLLFHYYDKDFNNEADTPDNFQSRRPNTSFCFLDIRSPGLGDTAMYLCATSRSITGETQYFGPGTRLLVL.

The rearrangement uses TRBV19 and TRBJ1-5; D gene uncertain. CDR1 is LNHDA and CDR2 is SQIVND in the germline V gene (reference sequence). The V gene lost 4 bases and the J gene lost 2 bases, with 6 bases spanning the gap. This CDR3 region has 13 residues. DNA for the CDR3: TGTGCCAGTAGTACTCAGGGCAATCAGCCCCAGCATTTT. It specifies CASSTQGNQPQHF.

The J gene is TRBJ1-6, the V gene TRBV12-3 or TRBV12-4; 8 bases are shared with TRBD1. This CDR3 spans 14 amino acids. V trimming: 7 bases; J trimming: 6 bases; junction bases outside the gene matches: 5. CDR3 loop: CASKPGQGNSPLHF. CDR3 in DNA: TGTGCCAGCAAGCCTGGACAGGGTAATTCACCCCTCCACTTT.

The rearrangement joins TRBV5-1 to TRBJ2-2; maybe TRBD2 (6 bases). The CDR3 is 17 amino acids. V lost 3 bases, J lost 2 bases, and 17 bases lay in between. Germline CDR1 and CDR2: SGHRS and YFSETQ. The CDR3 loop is CASSSLGRGENTGELFF. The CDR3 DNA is TGCGCCAGCAGCTCCCTAGGGCGCGGGGAAAACACCGGGGAGCTGTTTTTT.

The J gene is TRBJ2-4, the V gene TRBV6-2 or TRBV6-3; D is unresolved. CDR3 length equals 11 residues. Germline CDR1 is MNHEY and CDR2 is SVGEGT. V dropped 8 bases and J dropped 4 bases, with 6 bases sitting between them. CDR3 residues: CASSEKNIQYF. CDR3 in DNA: TGTGCCAGCTCCGAGAAAAACATTCAGTACTTC.

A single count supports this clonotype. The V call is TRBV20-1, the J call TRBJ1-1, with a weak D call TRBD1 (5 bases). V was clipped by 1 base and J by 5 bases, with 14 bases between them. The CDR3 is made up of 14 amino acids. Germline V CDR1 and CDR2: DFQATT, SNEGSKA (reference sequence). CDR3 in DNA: TGCAGTGCTAGAGGGACACCGGGCCGTACTGAAGCTTTCTTT. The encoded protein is CSARGTPGRTEAFF.